Shown below are 8 T cell receptor beta chains from a single sample sequenced in a study of T cell responses to AZD1222 COVID-19 vaccine. The data were produced by immunoSEQ multiplex PCR, yet TCRdb's version contains in-frame clones alone and is incomplete. The data contain roughly 62,000 clones, 76% of them singletons. The sample consisted of peripheral blood, taken on day 0 of AZD1222 vaccination. All receptors come from an adult in good health.

This clone was counted a single time. The V and J genes are TRBV5-1 and TRBJ2-1; no reliable D call. The CDR3 spans 16 residues. V shed 2 bases and J shed 0 bases, with 12 bases lying between them. Per the germline V gene, CDR1 is SGHRS and CDR2 is YFSETQ. The CDR3 spells CASSLNSRSSYNEQFF. The CDR3 DNA reads as TGCGCCAGCAGCTTAAATAGCAGGAGCTCCTACAATGAGCAGTTCTTC.

The gene calls are TRBV28 and TRBJ2-1; a possible D gene is TRBD2 (5 bases). V lost 1 base, J lost 13 bases, and 11 bases lay in between. CDR3 size: 12 residues. CDR1 and CDR2 (germline): MDHEN, SYDVKM. This CDR3 reads CASSLLSEAQFF. CDR3 nucleotide sequence: TGTGCCAGCAGTTTATTGTCGGAGGCCCAGTTCTTC.

This clone was recorded once. This chain links TRBV6-2 or TRBV6-3 with TRBJ1-5, with 7 bases aligning to TRBD1. V was clipped by 6 bases and J by 0 bases; unmatched bases: 8. There are 16 residues in the CDR3. Germline V gene lookup returns CDR1 MNHEY and CDR2 SVGEGT. The CDR3 loop is CASSDPGGYSNQPQHF. Written as DNA, the CDR3 is TGTGCCAGCAGCGATCCAGGGGGGTATAGCAATCAGCCCCAGCATTTT.

The chain has TRBV7-2 and TRBJ2-6, with 8 bases aligning to TRBD1. Per the germline V gene, CDR1 is SGHTA and CDR2 is FQGNSA. V was clipped by 3 bases and J by 1 base; unmatched bases: 8. This CDR3 comprises 18 residues. The CDR3 bases are TGTGCCAGCAGCTTCGGAGGACAGGGAACTTCTGGGGCCAACGTCCTGACTTTC. Translated: CASSFGGQGTSGANVLTF.

In regard to this clone: Germline and junction disagree at one end, which may indicate a read error. The rearrangement uses TRBV7-7 and TRBJ2-2, with D uncertain. The CDR3 consists of 16 residues. Looked up from germline, CDR1 is SSHAT and CDR2 is FNYEAQ (reference sequence). In DNA, the CDR3 is TGTGCTAGCAGCTTAGGCAGGAACGCGAACACCGGGGAGCTGTTTTTT. This sequence encodes CASSLGRNANTGELFF.

The rearrangement joins TRBV5-4 to TRBJ1-4; D is uncertain. This CDR3 has 11 amino acids. The germline V gene encodes CDR1 SGHNT and CDR2 YYREEE (reference sequence). Trimming removed 1 base from V and 5 bases from J, with 0 bases in between. The CDR3 DNA is TGTGCCAGCAGCTTGAATGAAAAACTGTTTTTT. Protein product: CASSLNEKLFF.

This chain uses TRBV30 with TRBJ1-2; no definite D call. Germline values: CDR1 GTSNPN, CDR2 SVGIG (reference sequence). This CDR3 is built from 14 residues. The germline V and J ends were trimmed by 4 bases and 4 bases, with 16 bases remaining between them. CDR3 sequence (DNA): TGTGCCTGGACGGGCAGCAGGTATTCCTATGGCTACACCTTC. The encoded protein is CAWTGSRYSYGYTF.

This sequence joins TRBV28 and TRBJ2-3, with no clear D. Trimming took 3 bases from V and 8 from J, leaving 9 bases between them. The CDR3 is 12 amino acids. The germline CDR1 and CDR2 sequences are MDHEN and SYDVKM. CDR3 amino acids: CASSFSPRTQYF. The CDR3 DNA reads TGTGCCAGCAGTTTTTCCCCTCGTACGCAGTATTTT.